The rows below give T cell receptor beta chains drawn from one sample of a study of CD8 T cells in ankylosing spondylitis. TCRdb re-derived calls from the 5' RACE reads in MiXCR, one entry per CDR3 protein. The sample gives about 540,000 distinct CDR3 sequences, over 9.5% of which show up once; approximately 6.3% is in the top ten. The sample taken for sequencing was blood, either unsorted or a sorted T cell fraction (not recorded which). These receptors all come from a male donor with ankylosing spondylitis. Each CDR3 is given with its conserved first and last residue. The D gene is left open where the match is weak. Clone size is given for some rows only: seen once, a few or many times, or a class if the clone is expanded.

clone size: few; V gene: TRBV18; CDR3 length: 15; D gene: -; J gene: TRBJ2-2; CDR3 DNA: TGTGCCAGCTCACCAGGGCCCACGGACACCGGGGAGCTGTTTTTT; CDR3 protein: CASSPGPTDTGELFF
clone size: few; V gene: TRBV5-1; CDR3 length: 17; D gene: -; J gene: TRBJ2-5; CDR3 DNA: TGCGCCAGCAGCTTGGGACAGGGAAAGGGAGGCCAAGAGACCCAGTACTTC; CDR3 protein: CASSLGQGKGGQETQYF
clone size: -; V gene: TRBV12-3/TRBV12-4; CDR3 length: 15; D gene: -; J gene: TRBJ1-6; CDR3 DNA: TGTGCCAGCAGTTCTACAGGGTTCAATAATTCACCCCTCCACTTT; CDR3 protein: CASSSTGFNNSPLHF
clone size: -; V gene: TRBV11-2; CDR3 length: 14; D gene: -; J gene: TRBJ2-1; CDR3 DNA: TGTGCCAGCAGCTTCGGGGTGGGCTACAATGAGCAGTTCTTC; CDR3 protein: CASSFGVGYNEQFF
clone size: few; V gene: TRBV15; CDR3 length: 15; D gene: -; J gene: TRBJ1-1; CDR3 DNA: TGTGCCACCAGCAGAGAAGGGGTGGGGAACACTGAAGCTTTCTTT; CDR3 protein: CATSREGVGNTEAFF
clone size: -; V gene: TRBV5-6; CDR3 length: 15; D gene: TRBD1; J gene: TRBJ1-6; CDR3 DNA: TGTGCCAGCAGCGCCTTGGGGACAGCGAATTCACCCCTCCACTTT; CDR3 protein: CASSALGTANSPLHF
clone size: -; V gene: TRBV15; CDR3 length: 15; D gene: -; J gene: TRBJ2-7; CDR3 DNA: TGTGCCACCAGCAGAGAGTCGGGCAGGGGCTACGAGCAGTACTTC; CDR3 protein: CATSRESGRGYEQYF
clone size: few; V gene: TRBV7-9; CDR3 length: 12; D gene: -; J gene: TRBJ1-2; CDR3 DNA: TGTGCCAGCAGTGTACAGTCTTATGGCTACACCTTC; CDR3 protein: CASSVQSYGYTF
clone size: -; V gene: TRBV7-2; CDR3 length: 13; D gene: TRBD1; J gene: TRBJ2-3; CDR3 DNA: TGTGCCAGCAGCTTATTACAGGGGGATACGCAGTATTTT; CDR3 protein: CASSLLQGDTQYF
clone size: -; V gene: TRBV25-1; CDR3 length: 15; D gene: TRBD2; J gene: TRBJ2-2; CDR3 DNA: TGTGCCAGCAGGGCCGGGACTAGACTCACCGGGGAGCTGTTTTTT; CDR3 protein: CASRAGTRLTGELFF
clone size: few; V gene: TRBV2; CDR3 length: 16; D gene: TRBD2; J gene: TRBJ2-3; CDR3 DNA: TGTGCCAGCAGTTTATCGGTAGGACTAGCGATTGATACGCAGTATTTT; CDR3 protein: CASSLSVGLAIDTQYF
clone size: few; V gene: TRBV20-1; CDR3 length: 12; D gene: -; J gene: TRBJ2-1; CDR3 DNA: TGCAGTGCTAGAGTGTACCATAATGAGCAGTTCTTC; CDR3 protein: CSARVYHNEQFF
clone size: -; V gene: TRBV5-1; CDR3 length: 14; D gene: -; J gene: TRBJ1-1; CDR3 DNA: TGCGCCAGCAGCTTAGAGGTGGCGAACACTGAAGCTTTCTTT; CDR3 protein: CASSLEVANTEAFF
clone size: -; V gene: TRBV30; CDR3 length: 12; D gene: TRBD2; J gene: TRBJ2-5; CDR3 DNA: TGTGCCTGGACTAGCGGGTTGGAGACCCAGTACTTC; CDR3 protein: CAWTSGLETQYF
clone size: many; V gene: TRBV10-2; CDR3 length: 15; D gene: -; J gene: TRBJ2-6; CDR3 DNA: TGCGCCAGCAGTCCTTCAGGCTCTGGGGCCAACGTCCTGACTTTC; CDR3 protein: CASSPSGSGANVLTF
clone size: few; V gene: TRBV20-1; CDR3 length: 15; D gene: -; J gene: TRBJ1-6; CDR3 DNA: TGCAGTGCTAGAGATTTGCAGGGGCGGAATTCACCCCTCCACTTT; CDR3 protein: CSARDLQGRNSPLHF
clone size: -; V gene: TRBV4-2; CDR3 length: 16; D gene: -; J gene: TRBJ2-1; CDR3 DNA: TGTGCCAGCAGCCAAGTGGGCCAGGCCTCCTACAATGAGCAGTTCTTC; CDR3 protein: CASSQVGQASYNEQFF
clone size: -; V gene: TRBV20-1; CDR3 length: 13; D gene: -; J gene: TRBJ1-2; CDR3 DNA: TGCAGTGCTAGAGGGACCCCTCCATATGGCTACACCTTC; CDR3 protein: CSARGTPPYGYTF
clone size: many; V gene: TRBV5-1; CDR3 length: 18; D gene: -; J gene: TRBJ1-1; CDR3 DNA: TGCGCCAGCAGCTGGCCGGATGTGGGTCTCGGGCGGGACACTGAAGCTTTCTTT; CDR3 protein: CASSWPDVGLGRDTEAFF
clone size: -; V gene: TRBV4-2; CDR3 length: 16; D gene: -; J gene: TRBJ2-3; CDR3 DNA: TGTGCCAGCCAGACCATGGTCGGGAGCACCACAGATACGCAGTATTTT; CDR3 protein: CASQTMVGSTTDTQYF
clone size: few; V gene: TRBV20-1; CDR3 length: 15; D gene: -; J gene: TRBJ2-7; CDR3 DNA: TGCAGTGCTAGAGATGGCCGAGGACCGTCCTACGAGCAGTACTTC; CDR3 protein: CSARDGRGPSYEQYF
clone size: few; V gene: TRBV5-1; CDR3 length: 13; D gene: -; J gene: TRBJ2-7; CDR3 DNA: TGCGCCAGCAGCTTGGATCCAGTCTACGAGCAGTACTTC; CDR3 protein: CASSLDPVYEQYF
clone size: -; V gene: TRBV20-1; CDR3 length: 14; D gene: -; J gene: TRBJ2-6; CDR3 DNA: TGCAGTGCTAGAGCGGACGTTTGGGCCAACGTCCTGACTTTC; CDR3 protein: CSARADVWANVLTF
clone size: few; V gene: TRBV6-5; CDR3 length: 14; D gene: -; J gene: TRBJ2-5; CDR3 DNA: TGTGCCAGCAGTTACTCACGGGGTCAAGAGACCCAGTACTTC; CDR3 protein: CASSYSRGQETQYF
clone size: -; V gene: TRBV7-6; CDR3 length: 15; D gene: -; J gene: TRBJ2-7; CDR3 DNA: TGTGCCAGCAGCGCCCGGAGTTCCGGGTCCTACGAGCAGTACTTC; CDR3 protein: CASSARSSGSYEQYF
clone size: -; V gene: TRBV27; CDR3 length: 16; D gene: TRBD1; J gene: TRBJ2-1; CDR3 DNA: TGTGCCAGCAGTTTATCCCCCGGGACAGATTACAATGAGCAGTTCTTC; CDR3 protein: CASSLSPGTDYNEQFF
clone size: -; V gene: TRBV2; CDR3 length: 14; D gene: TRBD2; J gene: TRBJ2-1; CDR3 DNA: TGTGCCAGCAGTGGAGCGGGACGGAGCGATGAGCAGTTCTTC; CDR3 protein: CASSGAGRSDEQFF
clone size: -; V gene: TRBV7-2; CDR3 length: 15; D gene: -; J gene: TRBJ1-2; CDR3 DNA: TGTGCCAGCAGCTCCGAACCGGGAGGACCCACCGGCTACACCTTC; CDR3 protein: CASSSEPGGPTGYTF
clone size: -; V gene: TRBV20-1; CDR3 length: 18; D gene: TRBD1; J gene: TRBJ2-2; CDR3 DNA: TGCAGTGCTCGCCGGGACAGGGGGGGAGCGGGCGGGACCGGGGAGCTGTTTTTT; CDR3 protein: CSARRDRGGAGGTGELFF
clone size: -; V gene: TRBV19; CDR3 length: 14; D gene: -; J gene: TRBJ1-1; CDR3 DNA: TGTGCCAGTAGTGTACTTACAGGGTACACTGAAGCTTTCTTT; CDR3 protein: CASSVLTGYTEAFF
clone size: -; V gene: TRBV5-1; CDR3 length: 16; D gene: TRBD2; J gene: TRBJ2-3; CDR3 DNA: TGCGCCAGCAGCACTGGGACTAGCGGCTTCACAGATACGCAGTATTTT; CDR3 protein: CASSTGTSGFTDTQYF
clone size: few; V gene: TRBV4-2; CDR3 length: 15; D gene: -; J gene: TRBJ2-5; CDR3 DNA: TGTGCCAGCAGCCAAGCCGGCGGGCTCCATGAGACCCAGTACTTC; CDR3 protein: CASSQAGGLHETQYF
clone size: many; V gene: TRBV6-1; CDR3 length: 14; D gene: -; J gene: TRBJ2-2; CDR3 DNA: TGTGCCAGCCCAAGGGGCCTGAACACCGGGGAGCTGTTTTTT; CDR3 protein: CASPRGLNTGELFF